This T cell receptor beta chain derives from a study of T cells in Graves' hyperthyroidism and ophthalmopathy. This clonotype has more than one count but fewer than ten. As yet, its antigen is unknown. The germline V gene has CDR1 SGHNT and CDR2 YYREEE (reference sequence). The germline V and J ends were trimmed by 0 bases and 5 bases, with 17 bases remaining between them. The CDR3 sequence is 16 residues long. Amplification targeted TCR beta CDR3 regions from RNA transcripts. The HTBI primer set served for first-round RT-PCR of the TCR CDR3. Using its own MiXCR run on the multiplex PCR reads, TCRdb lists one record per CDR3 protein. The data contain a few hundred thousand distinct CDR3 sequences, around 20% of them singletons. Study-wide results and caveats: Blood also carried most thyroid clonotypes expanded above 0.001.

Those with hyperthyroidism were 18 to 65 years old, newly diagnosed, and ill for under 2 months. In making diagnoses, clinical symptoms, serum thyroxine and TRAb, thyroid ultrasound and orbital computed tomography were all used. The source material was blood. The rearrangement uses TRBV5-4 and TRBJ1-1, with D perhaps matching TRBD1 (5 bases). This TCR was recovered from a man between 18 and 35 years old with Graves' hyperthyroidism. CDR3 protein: CASSLAFMGGRTEAFF. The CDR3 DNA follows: TGTGCCAGCAGCTTGGCGTTCATGGGGGGGAGGACTGAAGCTTTCTTT.